This T cell receptor beta chain was sequenced during a study of blood T cells in healthy people across ages. CDR3 length: 17 residues. Study results and caveats: Naive CD4+ cell counts and diversity both ran higher in long-lived than in aged donors.

About this clonotype itself: Its antigen is unknown.

The use of a sample-barcoded 5' primer and a J-beta primer mix characterized a second PCR of roughly 6 to 11 cycles. TCRdb itself ran the 5' RACE reads through MiXCR, one entry per CDR3 protein. The repertoire has 630,000 or so distinct CDR3 sequences, about 30% of them found once; the top ten carry around 14%. This rearrangement joins TRBV12-2 to TRBJ2-7. TRBV12-2 is a pseudogene. This clonotype originated in a woman of 80 years or more in good health. Material: blood. The CDR3 spells CASRLAALSFPSYEQYF. The CDR3 bases are TGTGCAAGTCGCTTAGCCGCTCTTTCATTCCCATCCTACGAGCAGTACTTC.